This TCR beta chain comes out of a study of T-cell reconstitution after alpha-beta-depleted transplantation in children. Unique molecular identifiers were built into the TCRbeta library. TCRdb re-derived calls from the PCR reads in MiXCR, one entry per CDR3 protein. The sample lists fewer than 20,000 distinct CDR3 sequences, approximately 5.2% occurring once. This clonotype appeared many times. No antigen is known for it. Germline V gene lookup returns CDR1 DFQATT and CDR2 SNEGSKA (reference sequence). The CDR3 has 14 amino acids. The V gene lost 0 bases and the J gene lost 7 bases, with 12 bases spanning the gap. Study-wide points: Surviving thymic progenitors and recipient T cells were the source of high TCRbeta diversity at day 60 in some patients. T-cell counts and diversity were attributed mostly to newly produced T cells one year after transplant. Two months or so post-transplant, alpha-beta T cells reportedly derived from several hundred expanded graft clones.

This specimen consisted of PBMCs, obtained before TCRalphabeta/CD19-depleted stem cell transplant. The source is a boy between 5 and 17 years old with acute lymphoblastic leukemia, due to receive a stem cell transplant. The V call is TRBV20-1, the J call TRBJ1-4, with D tentatively TRBD1 (6 bases). This chain's CDR3 is CSARETLRGEKLFF. CDR3 coding DNA: TGCAGTGCTAGAGAAACCCTCAGGGGTGAAAAACTGTTTTTT.